The 6 T cell receptor beta chains presented below share a single source sample, sequenced in a study of T cell repertoires in cytomegalovirus infection. Their specific antigens are unknown. TCRdb passed the reads through MiXCR, listing each CDR3 protein once. Of approximately 730,000 distinct CDR3 sequences in the sample, almost 30% were seen once. This material consisted of cultured CD8+ T cells from PBMCs, taken from culture after CMV antigen stimulation. These receptors came from a human donor in good health (CMV status not recorded). Some clones in this sample may be carry-over from other donors' samples.

This clonotype was picked up many times. This rearrangement joins TRBV2 to TRBJ1-2; D is ambiguous. V lost 7 bases and J lost 4, with 13 bases in between. The CDR3 has 13 residues. Germline CDR1 and CDR2: SNHLY and FYNNEI. In nucleotides, the CDR3 is TGTGCCAGCATGATATGGGAGGCCTATGGCTACACCTTC. Translating it yields CASMIWEAYGYTF.

This clonotype was found a few times. In DNA, the CDR3 is TGCGCCAGCAGCCAAGATCCACCGGGGGGAACAGATACGCAGTATTTT. Protein sequence: CASSQDPPGGTDTQYF. The V call is TRBV4-1, the J call TRBJ2-3; 7 bases map to TRBD2. CDR3 length equals 16 residues. Per germline, CDR1 MGHRA and CDR2 YSYEKL. The V gene end was trimmed by 0 bases and the J gene end by 3 bases; junction bases not matched to a gene: 6.

The chain has TRBV4-3 and TRBJ1-2, with 8 bases aligning to TRBD1. CDR3 size: 15 residues. V was pared by 4 bases and J by 2 bases, with 6 bases of the junction left unmatched. Germline-derived CDR1 and CDR2 are LGHNA and YSLEER. The CDR3 coding sequence is TGCGCCAGCAGCCCGATGACAGGGGCGAACTATGGCTACACCTTC. Translated, it gives CASSPMTGANYGYTF.

In the case of this clonotype: At one boundary the junction diverges from the germline segment, which might be a read error. CDR3 nucleotides: TGTGCCAGCAGCTTAGATACATCCGAGCGGGATTTC. Its translation is CASSLDTSERDF. This chain uses TRBV7-9 with TRBJ1-2; D is uncertain. Germline V CDR1 and CDR2: SEHNR, FQNEAQ (reference sequence). The CDR3 is 12 residues long. Based on the CDR3 plus reference TRBV7-9 and TRBJ1-2, the full variable domain is DTGVSQNPRHKITKRGQNVTFRCDPISEHNRLYWYRQTLGQGPEFLTYFQNEAQLEKSRLLSDRFSAERPKGSFSTLEIQRTEQGDSAMYLCASSLDTSERDFGSGTRLTVV.

This clonotype was seen a handful of times. This chain connects TRBV7-9 to TRBJ2-1; a possible D gene is TRBD2 (6 bases). This CDR3 has 15 residues. In germline, CDR1 is SEHNR, CDR2 FQNEAQ (reference sequence). The V gene lost 4 bases and the J gene lost 4 bases, with 14 bases spanning the gap. The chain's CDR3 is CASSSRLELYNEQFF. The CDR3, as DNA: TGTGCCAGCAGCTCCCGACTAGAATTATACAATGAGCAGTTCTTC.

V is TRBV29-1 and J is TRBJ2-3, with D perhaps matching TRBD2 (6 bases). Trimming cost V 5 bases and J 5 bases, with 11 bases left between them. The CDR3 is made up of 12 amino acids. The germline V gene encodes CDR1 SQVTM and CDR2 ANQGSEA. CDR3 sequence (DNA): TGCAGCGTTCCGTGGAGGGGAGATACGCAGTATTTT. It specifies CSVPWRGDTQYF.